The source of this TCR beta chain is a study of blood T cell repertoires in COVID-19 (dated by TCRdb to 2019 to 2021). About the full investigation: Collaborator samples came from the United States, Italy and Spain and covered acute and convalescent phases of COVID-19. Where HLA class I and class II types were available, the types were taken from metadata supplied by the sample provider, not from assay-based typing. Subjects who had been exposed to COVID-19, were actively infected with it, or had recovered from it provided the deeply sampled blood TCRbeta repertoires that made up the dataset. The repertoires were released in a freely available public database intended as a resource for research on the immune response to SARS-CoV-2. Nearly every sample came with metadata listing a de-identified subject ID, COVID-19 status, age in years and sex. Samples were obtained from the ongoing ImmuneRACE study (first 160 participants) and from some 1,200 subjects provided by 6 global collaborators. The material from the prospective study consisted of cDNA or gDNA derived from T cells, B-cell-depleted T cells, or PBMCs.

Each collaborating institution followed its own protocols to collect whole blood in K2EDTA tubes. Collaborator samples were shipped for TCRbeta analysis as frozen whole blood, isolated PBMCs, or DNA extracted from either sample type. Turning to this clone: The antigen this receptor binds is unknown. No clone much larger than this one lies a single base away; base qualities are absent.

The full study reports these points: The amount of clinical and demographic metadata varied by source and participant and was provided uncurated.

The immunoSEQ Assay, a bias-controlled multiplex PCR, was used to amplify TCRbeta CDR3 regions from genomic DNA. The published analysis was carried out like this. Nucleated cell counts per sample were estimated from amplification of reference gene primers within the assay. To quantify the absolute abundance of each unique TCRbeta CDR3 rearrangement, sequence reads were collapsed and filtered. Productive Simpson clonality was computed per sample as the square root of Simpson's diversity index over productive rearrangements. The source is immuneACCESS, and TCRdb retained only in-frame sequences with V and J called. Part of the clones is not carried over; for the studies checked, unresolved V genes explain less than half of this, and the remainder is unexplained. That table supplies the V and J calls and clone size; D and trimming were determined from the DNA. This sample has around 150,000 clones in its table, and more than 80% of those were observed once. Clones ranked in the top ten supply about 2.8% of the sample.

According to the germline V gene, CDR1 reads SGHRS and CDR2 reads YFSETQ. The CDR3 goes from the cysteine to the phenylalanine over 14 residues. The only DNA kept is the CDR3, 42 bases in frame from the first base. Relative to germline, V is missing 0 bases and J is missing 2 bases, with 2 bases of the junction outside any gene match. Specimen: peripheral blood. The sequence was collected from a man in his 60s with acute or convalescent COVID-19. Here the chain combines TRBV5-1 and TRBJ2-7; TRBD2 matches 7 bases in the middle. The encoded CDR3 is CASSLGDYPYEQYF. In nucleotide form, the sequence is TGCGCCAGCAGCTTGGGGGACTACCCCTACGAGCAGTACTTC.